One sample yielded the 19 T cell receptor beta chains listed below, sequenced in a study of shared clonotypes between healthy human individuals. The repertoire was sequenced with immunoSEQ multiplex PCR; TCRdb's copy has only in-frame clones and lacks some. The sample holds approximately 510,000 clones, 79% seen once. The sample consisted of PBMCs. These receptors originate from a middle-aged woman in good health. Some clones in this sample may be carry-over from other donors' samples.

The V gene is TRBV5-1, the J gene TRBJ1-2, with D possibly being TRBD1 (6 bases). CDR1 and CDR2 from the germline V gene are SGHRS and YFSETQ. Trimming pared 0 bases from V and 6 bases from J, leaving 12 bases between. CDR3 length: 14 residues. The CDR3 DNA sequence: TGCGCCAGCAGCTTGGACAGGGCAGTGGATGGCTACACCTTC. This gives the protein CASSLDRAVDGYTF. Supplemented by reference TRBV5-1 and TRBJ1-2, the full variable domain reads KAGVTQTPRYLIKTRGQQVTLSCSPISGHRSVSWYQQTPGQGLQFLFEYFSETQRNKGNFPGRFSGRQFSNSRSEMNVSTLELGDSALYLCASSLDRAVDGYTFGSGTRLTVV.

The chain carries TRBV28 and TRBJ1-1, with 8 bases fitting TRBD1. Germline loops: CDR1 MDHEN, CDR2 SYDVKM. V gave up 6 bases and J gave up 1 base; unmatched junction bases: 4. This CDR3 has 14 amino acids. The CDR3 here is CASRLTGGNTEAFF. In DNA form, the CDR3 reads TGTGCCAGCAGGTTAACAGGGGGGAACACTGAAGCTTTCTTT.

J is TRBJ2-1 and V is TRBV5-1; TRBD2 is a possible D gene (5 bases). V lost 4 bases, J lost 2 bases, and 13 bases lay in between. Germline assignment: CDR1 SGHRS and CDR2 YFSETQ. This CDR3 spans 15 amino acids. The CDR3, as DNA: TGCGCCAGCAGCCCCACTAGTCCGACCTACAATGAGCAGTTCTTC. Translation: CASSPTSPTYNEQFF.

V and J are TRBV4-3 and TRBJ1-3; TRBD1 might be the D (5 bases). V was clipped by 0 bases and J by 2 bases, with 11 bases between them. The germline V gene encodes CDR1 LGHNA and CDR2 YSLEER. The CDR3 totals 16 residues. The CDR3 DNA sequence: TGCGCCAGCAGCCAAGATTCTGGGGCAGCTGGAAACACCATATATTTT. It codes for CASSQDSGAAGNTIYF.

This clone has only one observation. One junction end disagrees with the germline gene, perhaps due to a read error. The rearrangement links TRBV6-6 to TRBJ1-2; 8 bases map to TRBD1. The germline V gene encodes CDR1 MNHNY and CDR2 SVGAGI (reference sequence). CDR3 length: 14 residues. The CDR3 sequence is CVSNPGQEYYGYTF. Here the CDR3 DNA reads TGTGTCAGCAACCCGGGACAGGAATACTATGGCTACACCTTC.

This chain links TRBV6-5 with TRBJ2-5; 8 positions match TRBD1. Germline V gene data show CDR1 as MNHEY and CDR2 as SVGAGI. V lost 4 bases to trimming and J lost 5 bases; unmatched junction nucleotides: 3. The CDR3 sequence is 13 residues long. The CDR3 sequence is CASSSTGVETQYF. The CDR3 coding sequence is TGTGCCAGCAGTTCGACAGGGGTTGAGACCCAGTACTTC.

CDR3 DNA: TGTGCCAGCTCACCCCTGACAGGGCGCACAGATACGCAGTATTTT. It specifies CASSPLTGRTDTQYF. The chain carries TRBV18 and TRBJ2-3; 7 nucleotides match TRBD1. The germline gives CDR1 KGHSH, CDR2 LQKENI. V was clipped by 3 bases and J by 1 base; unmatched bases: 4. The CDR3 is 15 amino acids.

V and J are TRBV2 and TRBJ2-7; TRBD1 matches 9 bases. The CDR3 has 15 residues. V trimming: 8 bases; J trimming: 3 bases; junction bases outside the gene matches: 11. CDR1 is SNHLY, CDR2 FYNNEI, per germline. This CDR3 reads CASRLTGTGIYEQYF. CDR3 bases: TGTGCCAGCCGGTTAACCGGGACAGGGATCTACGAGCAGTACTTC.

The rearrangement links TRBV5-1 to TRBJ1-4, with D unresolved. V lost 2 bases and J 4 bases, leaving 9 bases between the germline ends. Germline CDR1 is SGHRS and CDR2 is YFSETQ. The CDR3 sequence is 14 residues long. The CDR3 sequence: CASSFGQSNEKLFF. Here the CDR3 DNA reads TGCGCCAGCAGCTTTGGGCAGAGTAATGAAAAACTGTTTTTT.

The chain employs TRBV7-2 and TRBJ2-1; 13 bases map to TRBD2. The V segment lost 4 bases and the J segment 7 bases; nucleotides outside the gene matches: 10. Germline CDR1 SGHTA, CDR2 FQGNSA. The CDR3 has 17 residues. As DNA, the CDR3 is TGTGCCAGCAGCTCGGAACTAGCGGGAGGGCTCTTGAATGAGCAGTTCTTC. Translated, it gives CASSSELAGGLLNEQFF.

CDR3 sequence: CASNREVAEAFF. The CDR3 nucleotides read TGTGCCAGCAACCGGGAGGTGGCTGAAGCTTTCTTT. This sequence joins TRBV6-6 and TRBJ1-1; D not certain. The CDR3 covers 12 residues. Germline-derived CDR1 and CDR2 are MNHNY and SVGAGI (reference sequence). V lost 7 bases and J lost 6, with 12 bases in between.

The chain is built from TRBV7-8 and TRBJ2-1; TRBD2 matches at 10 bases. V was clipped by 4 bases and J by 16 bases; unmatched bases: 10. The CDR3 is made up of 13 amino acids. Germline lookup yields CDR1 SGHVS and CDR2 FQNEAQ. CDR3: CASSSTSGTSQFF. CDR3 in DNA: TGTGCCAGCAGCTCAACTAGCGGGACTAGCCAATTCTTC.

The rearrangement joins TRBV30 to TRBJ2-1; 11 positions match TRBD2. Unmatched junction bases numbered 6, after V lost 4 bases and J lost 10 bases. This CDR3 contains 13 residues. CDR1 and CDR2 from the germline V gene are GTSNPN and SVGIG (reference sequence). CDR3 coding DNA: TGTGCCTGGAATCTAGCGGGGGGCAGGGAGCAGTTCTTC. This sequence encodes CAWNLAGGREQFF. Drawing the rest from reference TRBV30 and TRBJ2-1, the complete variable domain is SQTIHQWPATLVQPVGSPLSLECTVEGTSNPNLYWYRQAAGRGLQLLFYSVGIGQISSEVPQNLSASRPQDRQFILSSKKLLLSDSGFYLCAWNLAGGREQFFGPGTRLTVL.

The genes are TRBV29-1 and TRBJ1-1; a possible D gene is TRBD1 (5 bases). This CDR3 has 12 amino acids. The germline gives CDR1 SQVTM, CDR2 ANQGSEA. Deletions cut 6 bases from V and 9 bases from J, with 17 bases between. As DNA, the CDR3 is TGCAGCGTATTTTCTATCAGGGATAAAGCTTTCTTT. Translation gives CSVFSIRDKAFF.

This rearrangement joins TRBV6-6 to TRBJ2-5; TRBD1 aligns across 8 bases. The length of the CDR3 is 13 residues. The V segment lost 6 bases and the J segment 2 bases; nucleotides outside the gene matches: 2. Germline loops: CDR1 MNHNY, CDR2 SVGAGI (reference sequence). The chain's CDR3 is CASSRQGQETQYF. The DNA of the CDR3 is TGTGCCAGCAGCCGACAGGGGCAAGAGACCCAGTACTTC.

The chain uses TRBV5-4 and TRBJ2-1; D gene unclear. Trimming took off 2 bases at V and 0 bases at J, with 9 bases between the two ends. The CDR3 sequence is 15 residues long. CDR1 is SGHNT and CDR2 is YYREEE in the germline V gene (reference sequence). The CDR3 here is CASSFTRYSYNEQFF. The DNA of the CDR3 is TGTGCCAGCAGCTTCACTCGGTACTCCTACAATGAGCAGTTCTTC.

The chain joins TRBV4-3 to TRBJ2-7; a possible D gene is TRBD2 (6 bases). Trimming stripped 4 bases from V and 3 bases from J, with 16 bases between. Looked up from germline, CDR1 is LGHNA and CDR2 is YSLEER. This CDR3 spans 15 amino acids. The CDR3 region is CASSPSPPGGYEQYF. The DNA for the CDR3 is TGCGCCAGCAGCCCGTCCCCCCCCGGGGGCTACGAGCAGTACTTC.

The chain recombines TRBV5-4 with TRBJ1-1; TRBD1 might be the D (5 bases). Per germline, CDR1 SGHNT and CDR2 YYREEE (reference sequence). The CDR3 sequence is 14 residues long. V was shortened by 4 bases and J by 0 bases, with 10 bases between the two germline ends. CDR3 sequence reads: CASSVTVMNTEAFF. The CDR3 coding sequence is TGTGCCAGCAGCGTGACAGTTATGAACACTGAAGCTTTCTTT.

This clone has more than one count but fewer than ten. This chain links TRBV28 with TRBJ1-6; D unclear. The V and J ends lost 6 bases and 0 bases respectively, with 12 bases between them. The CDR3 runs 16 residues. The germline V gene has CDR1 MDHEN and CDR2 SYDVKM. The DNA for the CDR3 is TGTGCCAGCAGCTCCGGACGGTCCTCCTATAATTCACCCCTCCACTTT. Its protein is CASSSGRSSYNSPLHF.